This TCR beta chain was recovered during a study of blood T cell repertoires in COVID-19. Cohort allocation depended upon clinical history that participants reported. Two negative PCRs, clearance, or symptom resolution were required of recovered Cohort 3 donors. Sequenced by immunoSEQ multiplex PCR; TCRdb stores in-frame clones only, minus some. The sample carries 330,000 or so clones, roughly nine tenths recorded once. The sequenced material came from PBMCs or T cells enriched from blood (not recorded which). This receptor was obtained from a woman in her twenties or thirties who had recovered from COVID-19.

The CDR3 region has the DNA TGTGCCAGCAGTGCAGACAGCTATGGCTACACCTTC. Its protein is CASSADSYGYTF. The chain is built from TRBV28 and TRBJ1-2; maybe TRBD1 (5 bases). Germline assignment: CDR1 MDHEN and CDR2 SYDVKM. This CDR3 is 12 amino acids long. V lost 5 bases, J lost 4 bases, and 8 bases lay in between.